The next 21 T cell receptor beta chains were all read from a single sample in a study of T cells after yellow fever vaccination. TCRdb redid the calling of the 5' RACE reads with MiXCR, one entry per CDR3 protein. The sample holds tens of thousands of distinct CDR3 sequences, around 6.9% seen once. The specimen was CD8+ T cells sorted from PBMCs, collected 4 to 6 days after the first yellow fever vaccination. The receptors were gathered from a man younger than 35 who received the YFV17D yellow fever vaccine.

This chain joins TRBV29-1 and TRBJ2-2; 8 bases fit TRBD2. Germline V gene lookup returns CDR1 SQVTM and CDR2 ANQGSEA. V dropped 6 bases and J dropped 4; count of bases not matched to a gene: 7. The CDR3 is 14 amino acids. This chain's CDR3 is CSVKFGGGTGELFF. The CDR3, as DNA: TGCAGCGTCAAGTTCGGGGGGGGCACCGGGGAGCTGTTTTTT.

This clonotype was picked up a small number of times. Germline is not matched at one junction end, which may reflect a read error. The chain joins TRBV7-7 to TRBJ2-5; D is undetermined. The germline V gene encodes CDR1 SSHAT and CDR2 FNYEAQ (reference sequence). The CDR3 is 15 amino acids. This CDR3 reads CASSLDLGSQETQYF. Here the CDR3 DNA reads TGTGCTAGCAGCTTAGACTTAGGATCCCAAGAGACCCAGTACTTC.

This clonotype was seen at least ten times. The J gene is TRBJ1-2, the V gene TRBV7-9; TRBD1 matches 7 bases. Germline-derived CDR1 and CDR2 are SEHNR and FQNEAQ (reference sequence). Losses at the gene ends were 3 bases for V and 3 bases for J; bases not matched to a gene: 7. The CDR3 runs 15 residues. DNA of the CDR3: TGTGCCAGCAGCTTGTGGAACAGGGGTGACTATGGCTACACCTTC. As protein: CASSLWNRGDYGYTF.

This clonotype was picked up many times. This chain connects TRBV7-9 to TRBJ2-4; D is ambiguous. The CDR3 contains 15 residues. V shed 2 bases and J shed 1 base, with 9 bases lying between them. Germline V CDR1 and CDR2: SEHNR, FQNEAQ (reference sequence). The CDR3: CASSLSLGAKNIQYF. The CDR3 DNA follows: TGTGCCAGCAGCTTAAGTCTGGGGGCCAAAAACATTCAGTACTTC.

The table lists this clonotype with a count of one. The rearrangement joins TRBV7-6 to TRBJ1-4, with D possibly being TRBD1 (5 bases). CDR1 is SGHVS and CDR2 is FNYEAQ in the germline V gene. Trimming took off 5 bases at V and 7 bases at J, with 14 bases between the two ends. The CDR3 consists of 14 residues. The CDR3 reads CASSLEGLGEKLFF. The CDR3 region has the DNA TGTGCCAGCAGCCTCGAGGGGCTTGGTGAAAAACTGTTTTTT.

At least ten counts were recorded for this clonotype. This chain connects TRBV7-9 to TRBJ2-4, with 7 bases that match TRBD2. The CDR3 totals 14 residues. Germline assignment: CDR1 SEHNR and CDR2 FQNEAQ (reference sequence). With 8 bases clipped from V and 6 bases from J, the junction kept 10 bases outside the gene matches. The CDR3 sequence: CASQRGGPGNIQYF. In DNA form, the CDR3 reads TGTGCCAGCCAGAGGGGAGGGCCGGGAAACATTCAGTACTTC.

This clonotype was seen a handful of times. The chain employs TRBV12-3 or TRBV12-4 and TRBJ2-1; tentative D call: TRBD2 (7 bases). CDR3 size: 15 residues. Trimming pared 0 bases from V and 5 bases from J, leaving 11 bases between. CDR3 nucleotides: TGTGCCAGCAGTTTAGCGCGGGGGCTCCACAATGAGCAGTTCTTC. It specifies CASSLARGLHNEQFF.

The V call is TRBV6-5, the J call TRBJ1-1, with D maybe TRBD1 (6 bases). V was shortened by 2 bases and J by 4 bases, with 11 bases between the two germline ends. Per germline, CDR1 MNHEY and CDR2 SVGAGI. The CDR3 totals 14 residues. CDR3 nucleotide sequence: TGTGCCAGCAGTTACCGAGGGGGGGGCACTGAAGCTTTCTTT. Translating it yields CASSYRGGGTEAFF.

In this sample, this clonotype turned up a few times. The CDR3 sequence: CASSPPRQYTGELFF. CDR3 DNA sequence: TGTGCCAGCAGCCCCCCCAGGCAGTACACCGGGGAGCTGTTTTTT. The chain couples TRBV3-1 to TRBJ2-2; D is unresolved. From germline, CDR1 is LGHDT and CDR2 YNNKEL (reference sequence). Trimming removed 4 bases from V and 3 bases from J, with 12 bases in between. This CDR3 is 15 amino acids long.

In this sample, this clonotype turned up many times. The CDR3 is CASSPGPEVNEQFF. CDR3 DNA sequence: TGTGCCAGCAGCCCTGGACCTGAGGTGAATGAGCAGTTCTTC. The chain employs TRBV3-1 and TRBJ2-1; D is unclear. Germline CDR1 LGHDT, CDR2 YNNKEL (reference sequence). Trimming took off 4 bases at V and 7 bases at J, with 14 bases between the two ends. CDR3 length: 14 residues.

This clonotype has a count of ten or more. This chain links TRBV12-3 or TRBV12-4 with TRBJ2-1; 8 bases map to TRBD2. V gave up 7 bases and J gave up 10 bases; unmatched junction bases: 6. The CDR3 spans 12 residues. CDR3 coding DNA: TGTGCCAGCACCATCGGCGGGGGGGAGCAGTTCTTC. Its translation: CASTIGGGEQFF.

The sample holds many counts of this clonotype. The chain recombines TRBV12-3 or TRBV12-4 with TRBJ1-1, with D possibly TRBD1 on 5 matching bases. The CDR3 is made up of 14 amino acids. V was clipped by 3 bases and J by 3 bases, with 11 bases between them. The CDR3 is CASSFSGADTEAFF. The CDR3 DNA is TGTGCCAGCAGTTTTTCTGGGGCGGACACTGAAGCTTTCTTT.

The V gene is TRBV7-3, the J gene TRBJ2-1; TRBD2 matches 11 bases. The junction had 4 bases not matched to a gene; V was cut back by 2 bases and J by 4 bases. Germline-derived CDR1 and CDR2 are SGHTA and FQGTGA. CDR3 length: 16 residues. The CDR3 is CASSLELAGGYNEQFF. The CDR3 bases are TGTGCCAGCAGCTTAGAGCTAGCGGGGGGATACAATGAGCAGTTCTTC.

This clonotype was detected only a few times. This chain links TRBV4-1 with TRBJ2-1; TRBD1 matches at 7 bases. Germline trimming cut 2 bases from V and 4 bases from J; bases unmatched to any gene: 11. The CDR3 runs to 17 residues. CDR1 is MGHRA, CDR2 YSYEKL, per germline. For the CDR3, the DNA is TGCGCCAGCAGCCAACCATCTACAGGGGACGGGTACAATGAGCAGTTCTTC. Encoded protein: CASSQPSTGDGYNEQFF.

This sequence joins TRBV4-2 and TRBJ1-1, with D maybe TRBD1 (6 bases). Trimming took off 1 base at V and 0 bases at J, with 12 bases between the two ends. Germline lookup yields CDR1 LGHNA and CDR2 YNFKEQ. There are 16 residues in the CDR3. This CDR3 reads CASSQGRGGLNTEAFF. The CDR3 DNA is TGTGCCAGCAGCCAAGGAAGAGGGGGATTGAACACTGAAGCTTTCTTT.

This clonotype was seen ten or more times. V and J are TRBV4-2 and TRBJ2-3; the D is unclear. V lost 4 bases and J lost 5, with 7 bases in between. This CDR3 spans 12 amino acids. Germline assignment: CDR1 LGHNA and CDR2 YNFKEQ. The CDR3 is CASSRLKDTQYF. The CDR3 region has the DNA TGTGCCAGCAGCCGCCTCAAAGATACGCAGTATTTT.

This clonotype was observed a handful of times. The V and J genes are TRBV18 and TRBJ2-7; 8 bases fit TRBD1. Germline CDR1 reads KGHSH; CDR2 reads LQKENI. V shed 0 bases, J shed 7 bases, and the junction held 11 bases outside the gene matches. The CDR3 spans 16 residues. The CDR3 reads CASSPPQGARGIEQYV. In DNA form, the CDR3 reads TGTGCCAGCTCACCACCGCAGGGGGCAAGGGGTATAGAGCAGTACGTC.

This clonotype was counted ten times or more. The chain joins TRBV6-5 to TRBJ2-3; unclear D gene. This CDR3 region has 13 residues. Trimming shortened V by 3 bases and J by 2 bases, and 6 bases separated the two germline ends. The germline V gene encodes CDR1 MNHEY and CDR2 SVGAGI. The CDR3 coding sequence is TGTGCCAGCAGTTATTACTTCACAGATACGCAGTATTTT. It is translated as CASSYYFTDTQYF.

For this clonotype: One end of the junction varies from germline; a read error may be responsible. CDR3 in amino acids: CASRPDSAANMKTEAFF. As DNA, the CDR3 is TGTGCCAGCAGACCAGATTCGGCGGCTAATATGAAGACTGAAGCTTTCTTT. The rearrangement joins TRBV6-1 to TRBJ1-1; no clear D gene. Per the germline V gene, CDR1 is MNHNS and CDR2 is SASEGT. This CDR3 spans 17 amino acids.

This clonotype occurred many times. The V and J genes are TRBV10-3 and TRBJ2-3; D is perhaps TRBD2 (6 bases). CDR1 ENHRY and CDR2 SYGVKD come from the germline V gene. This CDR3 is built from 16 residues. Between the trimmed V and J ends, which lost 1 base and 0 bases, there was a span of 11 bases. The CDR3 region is CAISEWEASSTDTQYF. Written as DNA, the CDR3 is TGTGCCATCAGTGAGTGGGAGGCCTCTAGCACAGATACGCAGTATTTT.

This chain's CDR3 is CASSLRGGGELFF. DNA of the CDR3: TGTGCCAGCAGTTTAAGGGGCGGCGGGGAGCTGTTTTTT. This chain links TRBV12-3 or TRBV12-4 with TRBJ2-2; a possible D gene is TRBD1 (5 bases). The CDR3 loop spans 13 amino acids. Deletions cut 2 bases from V and 7 bases from J, with 8 bases between.